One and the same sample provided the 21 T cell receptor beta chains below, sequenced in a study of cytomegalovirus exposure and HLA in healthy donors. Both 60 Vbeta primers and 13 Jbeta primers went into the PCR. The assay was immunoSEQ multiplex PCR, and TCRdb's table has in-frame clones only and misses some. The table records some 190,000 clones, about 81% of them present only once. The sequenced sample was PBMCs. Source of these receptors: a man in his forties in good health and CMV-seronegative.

CDR3 region: CASRPGGETQYF. The DNA of the CDR3 is TGTGCCAGCAGGCCGGGAGGGGAGACCCAGTACTTC. This sequence joins TRBV6-6 and TRBJ2-5; 8 positions match TRBD2. J lost 5 bases, V lost 6 bases, and 2 bases had no gene match. The CDR3 is 12 amino acids. The V gene's germline CDR1 is MNHNY and CDR2 SVGAGI (reference sequence).

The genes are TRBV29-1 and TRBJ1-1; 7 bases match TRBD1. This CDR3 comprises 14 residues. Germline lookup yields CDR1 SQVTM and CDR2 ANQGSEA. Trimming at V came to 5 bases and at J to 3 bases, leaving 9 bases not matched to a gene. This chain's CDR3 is CSVRRTGFDTEAFF. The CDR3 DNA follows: TGCAGCGTTAGGCGGACAGGCTTTGACACTGAAGCTTTCTTT.

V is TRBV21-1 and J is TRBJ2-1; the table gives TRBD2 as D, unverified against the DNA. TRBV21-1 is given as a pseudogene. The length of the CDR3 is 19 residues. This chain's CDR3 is CASSKGISGGPLENNEQFF. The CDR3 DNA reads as TGTGCCAGCAGCAAAGGGATTAGCGGGGGGCCCCTCGAGAACAATGAGCAGTTCTTC.

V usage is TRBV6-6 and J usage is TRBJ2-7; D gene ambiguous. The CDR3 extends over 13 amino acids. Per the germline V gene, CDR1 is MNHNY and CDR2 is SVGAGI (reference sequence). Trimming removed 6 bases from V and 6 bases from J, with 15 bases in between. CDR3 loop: CASSPGGSLEQYF. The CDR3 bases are TGTGCCAGCAGCCCCGGCGGCTCCCTCGAGCAGTACTTC.

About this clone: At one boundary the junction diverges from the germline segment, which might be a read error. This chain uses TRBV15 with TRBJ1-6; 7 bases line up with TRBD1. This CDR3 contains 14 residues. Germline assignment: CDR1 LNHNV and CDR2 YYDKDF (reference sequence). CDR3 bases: TGTGACACCAGCAGAGGGGACAGTATAACACCCCTCCACTTT. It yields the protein CDTSRGDSITPLHF.

The DNA for the CDR3 is TGTGCCAGCAGTCCGACTCCCGCGTTGGATACGCAGTATTTT. Amino acid sequence: CASSPTPALDTQYF. This chain links TRBV4-2 with TRBJ2-3, with D uncertain. CDR3 length: 14 amino acids. V shed 6 bases and J shed 6 bases, with 16 bases lying between them. Germline CDR1 LGHNA, CDR2 YNFKEQ.

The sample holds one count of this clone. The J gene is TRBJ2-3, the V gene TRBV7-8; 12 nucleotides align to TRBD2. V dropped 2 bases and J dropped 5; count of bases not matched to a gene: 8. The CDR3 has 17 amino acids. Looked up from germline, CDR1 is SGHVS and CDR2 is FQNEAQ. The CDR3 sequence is CASSLSRLAGAGDTQYF. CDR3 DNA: TGTGCCAGCAGCTTATCAAGACTAGCGGGAGCTGGAGATACGCAGTATTTT.

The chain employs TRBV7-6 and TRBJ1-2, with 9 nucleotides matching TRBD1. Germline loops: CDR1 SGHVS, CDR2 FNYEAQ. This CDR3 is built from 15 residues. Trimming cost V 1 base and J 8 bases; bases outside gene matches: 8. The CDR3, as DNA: TGTGCCAGCAGCTTAGATGGGGACAGGGTTAAGGGCTACACCTTC. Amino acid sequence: CASSLDGDRVKGYTF.

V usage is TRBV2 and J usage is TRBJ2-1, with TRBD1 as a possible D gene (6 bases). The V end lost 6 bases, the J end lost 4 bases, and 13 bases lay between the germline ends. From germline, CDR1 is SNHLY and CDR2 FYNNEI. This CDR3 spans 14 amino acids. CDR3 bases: TGTGCCAGCAGCCCAGGGGATCGGTACAATGAGCAGTTCTTC. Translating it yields CASSPGDRYNEQFF.

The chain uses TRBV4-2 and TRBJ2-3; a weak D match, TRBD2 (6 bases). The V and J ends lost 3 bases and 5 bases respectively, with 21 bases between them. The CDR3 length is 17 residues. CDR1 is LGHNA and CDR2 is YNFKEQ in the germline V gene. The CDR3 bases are TGTGCCAGCAGCCAGGGGACGCGGGGCCCATGGGAAGATACGCAGTATTTT. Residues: CASSQGTRGPWEDTQYF.

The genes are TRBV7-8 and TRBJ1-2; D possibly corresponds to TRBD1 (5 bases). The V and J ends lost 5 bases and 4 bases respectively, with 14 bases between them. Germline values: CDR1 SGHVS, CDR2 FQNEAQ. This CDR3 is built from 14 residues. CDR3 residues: CASSPGSSSYGYTF. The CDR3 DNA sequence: TGTGCCAGCAGCCCAGGGTCTTCATCCTATGGCTACACCTTC.

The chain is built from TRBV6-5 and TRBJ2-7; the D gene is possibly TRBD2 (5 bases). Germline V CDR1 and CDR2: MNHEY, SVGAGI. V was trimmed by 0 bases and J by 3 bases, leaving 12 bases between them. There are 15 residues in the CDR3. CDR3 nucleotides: TGTGCCAGCAGTTACTCCGGACTGCTTAGCTACGAGCAGTACTTC. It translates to CASSYSGLLSYEQYF.

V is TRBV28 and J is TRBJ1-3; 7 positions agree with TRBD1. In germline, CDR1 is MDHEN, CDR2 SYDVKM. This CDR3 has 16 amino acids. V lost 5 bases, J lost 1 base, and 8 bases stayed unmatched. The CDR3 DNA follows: TGTGCCAGCAGTGGGTCAGGGGGACCTTCTGGAAACACCATATATTTT. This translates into CASSGSGGPSGNTIYF. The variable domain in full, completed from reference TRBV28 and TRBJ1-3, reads DVKVTQSSRYLVKRTGEKVFLECVQDMDHENMFWYRQDPGLGLRLIYFSYDVKMKEKGDIPEGYSVSREKKERFSLILESASTNQTSMYLCASSGSGGPSGNTIYFGEGSWLTVV.

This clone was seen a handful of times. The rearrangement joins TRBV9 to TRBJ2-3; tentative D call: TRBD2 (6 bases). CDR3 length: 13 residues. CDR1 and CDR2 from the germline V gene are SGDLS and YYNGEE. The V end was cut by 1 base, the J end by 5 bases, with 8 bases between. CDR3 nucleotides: TGTGCCAGCAGCGTAAGGAGGGTAGATACGCAGTATTTT. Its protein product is CASSVRRVDTQYF.

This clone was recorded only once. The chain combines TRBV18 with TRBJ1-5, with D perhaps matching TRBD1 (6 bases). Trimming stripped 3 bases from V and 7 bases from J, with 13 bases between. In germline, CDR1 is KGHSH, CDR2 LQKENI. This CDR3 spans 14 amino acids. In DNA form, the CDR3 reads TGTGCCAGCTCACCGCTACAGGGAAACCAGCCCCAGCATTTT. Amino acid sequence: CASSPLQGNQPQHF. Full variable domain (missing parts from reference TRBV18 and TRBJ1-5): NAGVMQNPRHLVRRRGQEARLRCSPMKGHSHVYWYRQLPEEGLKFMVYLQKENIIDESGMPKERFSAEFPKEGPSILRIQQVVRGDSAAYFCASSPLQGNQPQHFGDGTRLSIL.

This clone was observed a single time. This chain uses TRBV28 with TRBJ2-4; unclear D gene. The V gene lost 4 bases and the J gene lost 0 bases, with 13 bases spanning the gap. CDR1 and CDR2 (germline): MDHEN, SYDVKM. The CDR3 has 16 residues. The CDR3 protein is CASSSTLRLAKNIQYF. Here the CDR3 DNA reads TGTGCCAGCAGTTCTACACTGAGACTAGCCAAAAACATTCAGTACTTC.

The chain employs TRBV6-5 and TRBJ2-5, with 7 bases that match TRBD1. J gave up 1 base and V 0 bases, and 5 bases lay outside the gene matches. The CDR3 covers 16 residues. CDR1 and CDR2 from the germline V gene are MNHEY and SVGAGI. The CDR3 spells CASSYSGQAPQETQYF. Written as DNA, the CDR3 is TGTGCCAGCAGTTACTCTGGACAGGCCCCCCAAGAGACCCAGTACTTC.

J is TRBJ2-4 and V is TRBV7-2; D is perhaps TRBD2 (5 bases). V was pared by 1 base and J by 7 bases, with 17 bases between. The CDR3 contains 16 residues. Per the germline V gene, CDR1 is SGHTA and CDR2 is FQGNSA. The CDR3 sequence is CASSLGSGLSPNIQYF. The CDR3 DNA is TGTGCCAGCAGCTTAGGATCAGGACTTTCCCCGAACATTCAGTACTTC. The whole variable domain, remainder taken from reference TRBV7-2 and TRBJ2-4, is GAGVSQSPSNKVTEKGKDVELRCDPISGHTALYWYRQSLGQGLEFLIYFQGNSAPDKSGLPSDRFSAERTGGSVSTLTIQRTQQEDSAVYLCASSLGSGLSPNIQYFGAGTRLSVL.

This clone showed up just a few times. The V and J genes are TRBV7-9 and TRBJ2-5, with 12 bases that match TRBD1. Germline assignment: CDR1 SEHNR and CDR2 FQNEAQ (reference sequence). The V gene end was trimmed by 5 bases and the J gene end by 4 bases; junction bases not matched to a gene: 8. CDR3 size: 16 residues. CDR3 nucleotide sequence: TGTGCCAGCAGCACCCGAAGGGACAGGGGGCGAGAGACCCAGTACTTC. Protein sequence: CASSTRRDRGRETQYF.

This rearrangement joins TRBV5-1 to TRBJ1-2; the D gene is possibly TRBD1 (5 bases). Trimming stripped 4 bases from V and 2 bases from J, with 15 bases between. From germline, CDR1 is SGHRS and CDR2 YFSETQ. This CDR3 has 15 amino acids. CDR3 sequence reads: CASSPGGAGNYGYTF. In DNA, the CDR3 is TGCGCCAGCAGCCCCGGGGGTGCCGGGAACTATGGCTACACCTTC.

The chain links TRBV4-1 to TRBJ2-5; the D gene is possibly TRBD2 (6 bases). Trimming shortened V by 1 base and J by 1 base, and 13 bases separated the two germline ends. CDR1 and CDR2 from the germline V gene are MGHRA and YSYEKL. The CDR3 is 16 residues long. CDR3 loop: CASSQAAAGSQETQYF. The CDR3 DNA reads TGCGCCAGCAGCCAAGCGGCCGCGGGGAGCCAAGAGACCCAGTACTTC.